This T cell receptor (beta chain) emerged from a study of T cell responses to AZD1222 COVID-19 vaccine. V was cut by 0 bases and J by 2 bases, with 11 bases left in between. Per germline, CDR1 LGHNA and CDR2 YNFKEQ. This CDR3 comprises 16 residues. Only in-frame clones appear in the TCRdb table, and some are missing; sequencing was by immunoSEQ multiplex PCR. This sample has over 100,000 clones; around 87% occur once, and the top ten carry about 5%. Material: peripheral blood, obtained on day 0 of AZD1222 vaccination. The chain couples TRBV4-2 to TRBJ1-5; a possible D gene is TRBD1 (5 bases). This TCR came from an adult in good health. CDR3: CASSQDGGSGNQPQHF. The CDR3 bases are TGTGCCAGCAGCCAAGATGGGGGAAGTGGCAATCAGCCCCAGCATTTT.